This T cell receptor (beta chain) was sequenced in a study of blood T cell repertoires in COVID-19. On the study more broadly: Italy, Spain and the United States were the sources of the convalescent and acute COVID-19 samples.

The Seattle patients, enrolled during active infection, were followed longitudinally. The germline V and J ends were trimmed by 0 bases and 4 bases, with 15 bases remaining between them. Per the germline V gene, CDR1 is GTSNPN and CDR2 is SVGIG (reference sequence). The CDR3 runs to 15 residues. Original handling: Amplification of reference gene primers was used by the study to estimate nucleated cell counts. TCRdb's copy holds only in-frame clones and misses some; the assay was immunoSEQ multiplex PCR. V and J calls and clone size are copied from that table; D and trimming were computed from the DNA. The sample includes a few hundred thousand clones, roughly 88% of them seen just once.

The TCR comes from a woman in her sixties or seventies with COVID-19, enrolled during active disease. Specimen: peripheral blood. The V gene is TRBV30, the J gene TRBJ1-2; D perhaps matches TRBD1 (5 bases). In nucleotides, the CDR3 is TGTGCCTGGAGTGTACACGGCGCGGGGCCCTATGGCTACACCTTC. Protein: CAWSVHGAGPYGYTF.